The TCR beta chain under discussion was sequenced for a study of blood T cell repertoires in COVID-19. The overall study: COVID-19 samples from acute and convalescent phases originated in the United States, Italy and Spain.

Per the authors' pipeline: Nucleated cell counts were estimated from reference gene primer amplification. Here immunoSEQ multiplex PCR was the method, and the copy in TCRdb shows in-frame clones only, minus some. The DNA was the basis for D and trimming; V, J and clone size are from that table. The sample holds some 73,000 clones, around nine tenths seen once. CDR1 ENHRY and CDR2 SYGVKD come from the germline V gene. Trimming removed 0 bases from V and 5 bases from J, with 18 bases in between. The CDR3 runs to 17 residues. The TCR was taken from a woman in her sixties with acute or convalescent COVID-19. The rearrangement uses TRBV10-3 and TRBJ2-3; D is possibly TRBD2 (7 bases). The sequenced material came from peripheral blood. The CDR3 DNA is TGTGCCATCAGTGAGTCGAAAGGGGGGAGGGGACGAGATACGCAGTATTTT. This sequence encodes CAISESKGGRGRDTQYF.